What follows is one TCR beta chain and its context. Its matching antigen is unknown. This sample stems from a study of memory CD4+ T cells and cytomegalovirus serostatus. Study-level background: Healthy Belgian adult donors included about nine CMV-positive and some 24 CMV-negative people. The study, taken as a whole, reports: CMV serostatus prediction reached median AUC about 0.96, or 0.93 with US-trained model. The CMV-associated TCR signature appears largely within the CD4+ memory repertoire.

This CDR3 contains 14 residues. The V gene's germline CDR1 is SGHVS and CDR2 FQNEAQ. Trimming removed 4 bases from V and 5 bases from J; junction bases left unmatched: 4. Single viable CD3+CD4+CD8-CD45RO+ cells were sorted as the memory CD4+ T cells. Serostatus was set by detecting CMV pp150, pp28, p38, p52 IgG. TCRdb keeps only in-frame clones here, not all; method: immunoSEQ multiplex PCR. The sample lists around 62,000 clones, more than 75% seen once, with approximately 4.5% in the top ten. This TCR was sampled from an adult in good health and CMV-seropositive. The genes are TRBV7-8 and TRBJ2-5; 10 positions match TRBD1. Material: memory CD4+ T cells from blood. Here the CDR3 DNA reads TGTGCCAGCAGCTCGGGACAGGGGAGGGAGACCCAGTACTTC. Encoded protein: CASSSGQGRETQYF.